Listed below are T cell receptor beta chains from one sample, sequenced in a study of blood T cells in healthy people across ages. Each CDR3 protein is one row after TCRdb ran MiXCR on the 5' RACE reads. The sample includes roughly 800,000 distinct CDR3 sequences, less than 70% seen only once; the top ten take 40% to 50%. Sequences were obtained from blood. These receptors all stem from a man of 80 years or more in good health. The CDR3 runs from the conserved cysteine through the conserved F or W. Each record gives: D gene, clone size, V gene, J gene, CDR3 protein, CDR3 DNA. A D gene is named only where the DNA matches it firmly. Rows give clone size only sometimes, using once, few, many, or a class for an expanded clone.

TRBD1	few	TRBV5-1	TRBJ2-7	CASSTTAGGFNEQYF	TGCGCCAGCAGCACCACTGCAGGGGGCTTCAACGAGCAGTACTTC
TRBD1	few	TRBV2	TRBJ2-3	CASSRSGTEADTQYF	TGTGCCAGCAGTCGGTCAGGGACAGAGGCAGATACGCAGTATTTT
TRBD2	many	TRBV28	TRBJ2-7	CASSAPRAGGYEQYF	TGTGCCAGCAGCGCACCCCGAGCGGGAGGTTACGAGCAGTACTTC
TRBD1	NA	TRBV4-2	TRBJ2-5	CASSAQGPETQYF	TGTGCCAGCAGCGCACAGGGGCCGGAGACCCAGTACTTC
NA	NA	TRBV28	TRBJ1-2	CASSLAKGVYGYTF	TGTGCCAGCAGTTTGGCCAAGGGTGTGTATGGCTACACCTTC
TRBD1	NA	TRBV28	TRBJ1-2	CASTAGQLRTGYTF	TGTGCCAGCACCGCGGGACAGTTAAGAACCGGCTACACCTTC
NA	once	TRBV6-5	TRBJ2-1	CASSYLGQEQFF	TGTGCCAGCAGTTACCTAGGGCAAGAGCAGTTCTTC
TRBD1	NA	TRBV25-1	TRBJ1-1	CASGNPGQGRTEAFF	TGTGCCAGCGGAAATCCGGGACAGGGTAGGACTGAAGCTTTCTTT
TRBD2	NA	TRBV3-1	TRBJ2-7	CASSQAMGRGSYEQYF	TGTGCCAGCAGCCAAGCGATGGGGCGGGGGTCCTACGAGCAGTACTTC
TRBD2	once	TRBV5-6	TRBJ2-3	CASSFLSGRHRDAYF	TGTGCCAGCAGCTTTTTAAGCGGGAGGCACAGAGACGCGTATTTT
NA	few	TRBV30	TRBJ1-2	CAWSHPWIEDYGYTF	TGTGCCTGGAGTCACCCCTGGATCGAGGACTATGGCTACACCTTC
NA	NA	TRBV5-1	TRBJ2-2	CASSPGIANTGELFF	TGCGCCAGCAGCCCTGGGATAGCGAACACCGGGGAGCTGTTTTTT
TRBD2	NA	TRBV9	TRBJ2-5	CASSVDTSGGQKETQYF	TGTGCCAGCAGCGTAGATACTAGCGGGGGTCAAAAAGAGACCCAGTACTTC
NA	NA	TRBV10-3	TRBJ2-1	CAIRTVNSYNEQFF	TGTGCCATCAGAACAGTGAATTCCTACAATGAGCAGTTCTTC
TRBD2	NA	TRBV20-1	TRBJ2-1	CSARRGLAGGGVSVYEQFF	TGCAGTGCTAGAAGGGGACTAGCGGGAGGTGGGGTGTCGGTCTATGAGCAGTTCTTC
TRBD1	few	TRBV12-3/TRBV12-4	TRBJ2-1	CASSRSRGIEQFF	TGTGCCAGCAGCCGTAGCAGGGGGATTGAGCAGTTCTTC
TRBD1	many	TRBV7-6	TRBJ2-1	CASSLRTGGTGEQFF	TGTGCCAGCAGCCTCAGGACAGGGGGGACGGGGGAGCAGTTCTTC
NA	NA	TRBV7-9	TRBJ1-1	CASSQTGLNTEAFF	TGTGCCAGCAGCCAAACGGGCCTGAACACTGAAGCTTTCTTT
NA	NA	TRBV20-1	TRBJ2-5	CGAGTQETQYF	TGCGGGGCGGGCACTCAAGAGACCCAGTACTTC
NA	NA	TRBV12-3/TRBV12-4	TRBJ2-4	CASSPEDGNIQYF	TGTGCCAGCAGTCCAGAGGACGGAAACATTCAGTACTTC
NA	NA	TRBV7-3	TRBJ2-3	CASSLMGRSTDTQYF	TGTGCCAGCAGCTTAATGGGTAGGAGCACAGATACGCAGTATTTT
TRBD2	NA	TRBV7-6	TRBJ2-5	CASSSSSGAPYNEQYF	TGTGCCAGCAGCTCCTCTAGCGGGGCGCCCTACAATGAGCAGTACTTC
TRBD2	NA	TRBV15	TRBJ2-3	CATSGKGTSGIRHRYAYF	TGTGCCACCAGCGGGAAGGGGACCAGCGGGATCCGGCACAGATACGCGTATTTT
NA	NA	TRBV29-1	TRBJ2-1	CSVEGGKSYNEQFF	TGCAGCGTTGAAGGGGGCAAGTCCTACAATGAGCAGTTCTTC
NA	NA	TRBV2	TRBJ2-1	CASKGQVHNEQFF	TGTGCCAGCAAGGGGCAGGTCCACAATGAGCAGTTCTTC
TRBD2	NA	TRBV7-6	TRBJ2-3	CASSPISGSVGGHPYF	TGTGCCAGCAGCCCCATTAGCGGGTCAGTTGGGGGTCACCCGTATTTT
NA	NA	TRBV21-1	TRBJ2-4	CASSTDGDLVCRAKNIQYF	TGTGCCAGCAGCACGGACGGTGATCTAGTATGTAGGGCCAAAAACATTCAGTACTTC
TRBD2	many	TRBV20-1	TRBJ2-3	CSAPLAGSDTQYF	TGCAGTGCTCCACTAGCGGGATCAGATACGCAGTATTTT
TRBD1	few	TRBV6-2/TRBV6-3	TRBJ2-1	CASSLDRGRDEQFF	TGTGCCAGCAGTCTGGACAGGGGTAGGGATGAGCAGTTCTTC
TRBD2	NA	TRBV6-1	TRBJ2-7	CASSTASGSYEQYF	TGTGCCAGCAGTACGGCTAGCGGGAGCTACGAGCAGTACTTC
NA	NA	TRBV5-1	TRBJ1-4	CASSLERGNEKLFF	TGCGCCAGCAGCTTGGAAAGGGGCAATGAAAAACTGTTTTTT
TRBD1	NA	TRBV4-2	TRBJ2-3	CASSRRTGSETDTQYF	TGTGCCAGCAGCCGCCGGACAGGGTCAGAGACAGATACGCAGTATTTT
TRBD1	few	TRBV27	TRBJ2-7	CASSSQPGQGSYEQYF	TGTGCCAGCAGTTCGCAACCGGGACAGGGTTCCTACGAGCAGTACTTC
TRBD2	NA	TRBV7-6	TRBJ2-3	CASSPLAGGMLSTDTQYF	TGTGCCAGCAGCCCCCTAGCGGGAGGGATGTTAAGCACAGATACGCAGTATTTT
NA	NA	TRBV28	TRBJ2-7	CASSLRGTSARNEQYF	TGTGCCAGCAGTTTAAGAGGGACCAGCGCCCGGAACGAGCAGTACTTC
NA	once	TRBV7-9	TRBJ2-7	CASSLGQVSDEQYF	TGTGCCAGCAGCTTAGGGCAGGTATCCGACGAGCAGTACTTC
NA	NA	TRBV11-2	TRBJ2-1	CASSLLLYNEQFF	TGTGCCAGCAGCTTATTACTGTACAATGAGCAGTTCTTC
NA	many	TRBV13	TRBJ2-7	CASSLGGVGNYEQYF	TGTGCCAGCAGCTTAGGGGGGGTAGGGAACTACGAGCAGTACTTC
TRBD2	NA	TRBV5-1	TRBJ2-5	CASSGTGLAGKGEQYF	TGCGCCAGCAGCGGTACAGGACTAGCGGGAAAGGGTGAGCAGTACTTC